Detailed here is one T cell receptor beta chain. This record comes from a study of blood T cell repertoires in COVID-19. Study details: COVID-19 samples collected from the United States, Italy and Spain covered acute and convalescent phases. The analysed material was cDNA or gDNA that came from T cells, B-cell-depleted T cells, or PBMCs.

Trimming removed 4 bases from V and 6 bases from J, with 17 bases in between. The CDR3 runs 15 residues. Per germline, CDR1 SGHDT and CDR2 YYEEEE. In the study's own analysis: How many nucleated cells were present was estimated from reference gene primer amplification. Libraries were prepared by immunoSEQ multiplex PCR; TCRdb keeps only in-frame clonotypes and omits some of them. V and J calls and clone size follow that table, whereas D and trimming were derived from the DNA. The sample has some 270,000 clones; 80% to 85% are singletons. The clonotype originates from a man aged 50-59 years who had recovered from COVID-19. The gene calls are TRBV5-6 and TRBJ1-5; possible D gene TRBD1, 6 bases. Input material: PBMCs or T cells enriched from blood (not recorded which). This chain's CDR3 is CASSAAGGISQPQHF. CDR3 DNA sequence: TGTGCCAGCAGCGCGGCGGGGGGCATCAGTCAGCCCCAGCATTTT.